The 3 T cell receptor beta chains reported below all come from one sample, sequenced in a study of T cell responses to AZD1222 COVID-19 vaccine. Clones were read by immunoSEQ multiplex PCR, and TCRdb kept only the in-frame ones, dropping some. The sample comprises roughly 100,000 clones, 80% to 95% of which are singletons, and 4.8% rests with the top ten. Here the sequenced sample was peripheral blood, taken on day 0 of AZD1222 vaccination. These receptors all stem from an adult in good health.

The chain combines TRBV5-1 with TRBJ2-5, with 9 bases that match TRBD2. V lost 0 bases, J lost 4 bases, and 4 bases stayed unmatched. This CDR3 region has 15 residues. CDR1 and CDR2 (germline): SGHRS, YFSETQ. Written as DNA, the CDR3 is TGCGCCAGCAGCTTGGAGGGAGCGGGGGGAGAGACCCAGTACTTC. As protein: CASSLEGAGGETQYF.

The V and J genes are TRBV11-3 and TRBJ2-1, with 10 bases lining up with TRBD2. This CDR3 spans 15 amino acids. The junction had 11 bases not matched to a gene; V was cut back by 6 bases and J by 9 bases. In germline, CDR1 is SGHNT, CDR2 YENEEA. CDR3 coding DNA: TGTGCCAGCAGTACCCAAAGCGGGGGGGCATTTGAGCAGTTCTTC. Translation gives CASSTQSGGAFEQFF.

The rearrangement uses TRBV4-3 and TRBJ2-3, with no clear D. This CDR3 spans 13 amino acids. CDR1 and CDR2 (germline): LGHNA, YSLEER. V dropped 0 bases and J dropped 6 bases, with 7 bases sitting between them. CDR3 sequence: CASSQEGVDTQYF. The CDR3 nucleotides are TGCGCCAGCAGCCAAGAAGGTGTGGATACGCAGTATTTT.